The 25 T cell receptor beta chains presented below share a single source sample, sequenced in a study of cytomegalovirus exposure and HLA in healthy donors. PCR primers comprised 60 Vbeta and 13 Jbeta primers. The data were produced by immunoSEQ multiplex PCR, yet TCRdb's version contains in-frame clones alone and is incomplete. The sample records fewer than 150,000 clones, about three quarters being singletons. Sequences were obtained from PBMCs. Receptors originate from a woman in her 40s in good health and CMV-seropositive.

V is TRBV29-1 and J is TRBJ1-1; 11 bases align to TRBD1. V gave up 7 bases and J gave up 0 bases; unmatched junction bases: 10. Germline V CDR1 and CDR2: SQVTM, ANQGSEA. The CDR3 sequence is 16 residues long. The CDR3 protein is CSARDRGSYMNTEAFF. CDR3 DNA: TGCAGCGCCCGGGACAGGGGGAGTTACATGAACACTGAAGCTTTCTTT.

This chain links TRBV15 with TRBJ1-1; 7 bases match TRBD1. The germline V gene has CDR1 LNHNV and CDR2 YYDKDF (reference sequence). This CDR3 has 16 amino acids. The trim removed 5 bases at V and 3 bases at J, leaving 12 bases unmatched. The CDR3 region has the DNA TGTGCCACCAGCGCCCCGAGGGGGCGCAGGGACACTGAAGCTTTCTTT. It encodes CATSAPRGRRDTEAFF.

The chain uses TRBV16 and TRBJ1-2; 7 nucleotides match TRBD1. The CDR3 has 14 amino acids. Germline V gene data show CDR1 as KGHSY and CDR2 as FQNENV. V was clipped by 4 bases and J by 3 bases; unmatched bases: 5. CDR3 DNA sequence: TGTGCCAGCAGCCCCACTACAGGGGACTATGGCTACACCTTC. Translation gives CASSPTTGDYGYTF.

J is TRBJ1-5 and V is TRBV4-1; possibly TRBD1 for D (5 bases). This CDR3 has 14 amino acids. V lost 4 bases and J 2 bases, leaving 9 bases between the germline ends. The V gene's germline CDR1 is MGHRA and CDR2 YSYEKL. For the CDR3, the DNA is TGCGCCAGCAGCCCCGACAGTCGCAATCAGCCCCAGCATTTT. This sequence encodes CASSPDSRNQPQHF.

CDR3 nucleotide sequence: TGTGCCTGGGAGAGTGGGACTAGCGGGGGGAATGAGCAGTTCTTC. The encoded protein is CAWESGTSGGNEQFF. J is TRBJ2-1 and V is TRBV30; TRBD2 matches 15 bases. CDR1 GTSNPN and CDR2 SVGIG come from the germline V gene (reference sequence). J gave up 7 bases and V 5 bases, and 6 bases lay outside the gene matches. The CDR3 has 15 residues. The complete variable domain, with remaining parts taken from reference TRBV30 and TRBJ2-1, reads SQTIHQWPATLVQPVGSPLSLECTVEGTSNPNLYWYRQAAGRGLQLLFYSVGIGQISSEVPQNLSASRPQDRQFILSSKKLLLSDSGFYLCAWESGTSGGNEQFFGPGTRLTVL.

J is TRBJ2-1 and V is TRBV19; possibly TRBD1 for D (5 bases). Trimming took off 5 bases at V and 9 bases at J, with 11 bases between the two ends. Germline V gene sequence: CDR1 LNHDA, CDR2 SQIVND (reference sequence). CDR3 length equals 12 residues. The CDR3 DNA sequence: TGTGCCAGTAGTCCCTTAGGGGCTGAGCAGTTCTTC. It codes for CASSPLGAEQFF.

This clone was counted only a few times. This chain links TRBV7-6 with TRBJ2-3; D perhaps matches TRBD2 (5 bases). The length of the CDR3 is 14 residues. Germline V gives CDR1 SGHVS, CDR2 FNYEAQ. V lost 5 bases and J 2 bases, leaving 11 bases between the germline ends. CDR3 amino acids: CASSQTGNTDTQYF. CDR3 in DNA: TGTGCCAGCAGCCAGACCGGGAACACAGATACGCAGTATTTT.

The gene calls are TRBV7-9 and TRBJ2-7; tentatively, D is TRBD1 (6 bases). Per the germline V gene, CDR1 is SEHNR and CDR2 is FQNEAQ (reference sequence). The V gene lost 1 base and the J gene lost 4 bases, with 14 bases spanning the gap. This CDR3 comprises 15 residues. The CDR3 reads CASSLVRTEPYEQYF. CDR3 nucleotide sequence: TGTGCCAGCAGCTTAGTAAGGACAGAACCTTACGAGCAGTACTTC.

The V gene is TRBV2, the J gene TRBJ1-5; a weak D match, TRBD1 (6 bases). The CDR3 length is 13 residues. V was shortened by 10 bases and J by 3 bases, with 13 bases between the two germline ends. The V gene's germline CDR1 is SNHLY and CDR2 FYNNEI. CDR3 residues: CATQTGVNQPQHF. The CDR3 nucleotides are TGTGCCACCCAGACAGGAGTCAATCAGCCCCAGCATTTT.

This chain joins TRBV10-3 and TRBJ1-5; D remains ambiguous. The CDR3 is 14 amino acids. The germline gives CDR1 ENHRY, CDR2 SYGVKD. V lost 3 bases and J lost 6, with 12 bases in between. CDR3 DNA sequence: TGTGCCATCAGTGACTTCGCGGAAAGTCAGCCCCAGCATTTT. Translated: CAISDFAESQPQHF.

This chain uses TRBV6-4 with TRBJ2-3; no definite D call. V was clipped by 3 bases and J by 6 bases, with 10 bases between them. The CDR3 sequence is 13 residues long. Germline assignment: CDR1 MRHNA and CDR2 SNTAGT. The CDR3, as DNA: TGTGCCAGCAGTGATACAGTCAAGGATACGCAGTATTTT. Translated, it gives CASSDTVKDTQYF.

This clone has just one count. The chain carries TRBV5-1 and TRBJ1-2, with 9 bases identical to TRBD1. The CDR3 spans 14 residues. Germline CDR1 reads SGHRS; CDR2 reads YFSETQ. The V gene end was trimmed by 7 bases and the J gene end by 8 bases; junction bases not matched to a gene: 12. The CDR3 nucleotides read TGCGCCAGCTCTAGGGGACAGGGATCACAAGGCTACACCTTC. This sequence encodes CASSRGQGSQGYTF.

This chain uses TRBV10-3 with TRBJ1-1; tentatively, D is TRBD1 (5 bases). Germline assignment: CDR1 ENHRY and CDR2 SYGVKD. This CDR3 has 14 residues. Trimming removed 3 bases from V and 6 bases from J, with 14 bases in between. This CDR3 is CAISEGRSRAEAFF. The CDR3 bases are TGTGCCATCAGTGAAGGCAGGAGCAGGGCTGAAGCTTTCTTT.

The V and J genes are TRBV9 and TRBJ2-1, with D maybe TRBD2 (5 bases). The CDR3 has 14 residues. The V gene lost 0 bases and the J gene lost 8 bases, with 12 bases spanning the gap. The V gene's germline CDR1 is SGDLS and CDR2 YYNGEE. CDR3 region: CASSVGSRRDEQFF. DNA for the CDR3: TGTGCCAGCAGCGTAGGGTCTAGGCGGGATGAGCAGTTCTTC. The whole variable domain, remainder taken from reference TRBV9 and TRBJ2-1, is DSGVTQTPKHLITATGQRVTLRCSPRSGDLSVYWYQQSLDQGLQFLIQYYNGEERAKGNILERFSAQQFPDLHSELNLSSLELGDSALYFCASSVGSRRDEQFFGPGTRLTVL.

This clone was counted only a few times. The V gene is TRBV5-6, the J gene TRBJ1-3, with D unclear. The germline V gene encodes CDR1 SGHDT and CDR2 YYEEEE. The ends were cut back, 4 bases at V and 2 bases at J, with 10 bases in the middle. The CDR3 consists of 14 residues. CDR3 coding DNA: TGTGCCAGCAGCACAGTGGCAACTGGAAACACCATATATTTT. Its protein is CASSTVATGNTIYF.

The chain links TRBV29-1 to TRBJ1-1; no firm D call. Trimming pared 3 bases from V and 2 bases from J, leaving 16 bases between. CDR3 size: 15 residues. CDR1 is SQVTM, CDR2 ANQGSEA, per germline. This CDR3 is CSVDQTAGLNTEAFF. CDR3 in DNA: TGCAGCGTTGACCAGACCGCTGGACTCAACACTGAAGCTTTCTTT.

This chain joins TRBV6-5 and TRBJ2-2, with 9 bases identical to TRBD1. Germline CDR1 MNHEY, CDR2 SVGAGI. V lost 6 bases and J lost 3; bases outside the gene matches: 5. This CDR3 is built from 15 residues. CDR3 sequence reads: CASSPGQGDTGELFF. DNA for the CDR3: TGTGCCAGCAGCCCGGGACAGGGAGACACCGGGGAGCTGTTTTTT.

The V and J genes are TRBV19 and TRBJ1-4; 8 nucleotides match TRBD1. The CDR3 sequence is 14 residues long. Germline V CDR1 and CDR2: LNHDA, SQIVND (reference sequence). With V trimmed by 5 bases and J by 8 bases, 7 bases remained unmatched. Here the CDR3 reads CASSAGTGLEKLFF. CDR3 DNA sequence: TGTGCCAGTAGTGCCGGGACAGGCCTCGAAAAACTGTTTTTT.

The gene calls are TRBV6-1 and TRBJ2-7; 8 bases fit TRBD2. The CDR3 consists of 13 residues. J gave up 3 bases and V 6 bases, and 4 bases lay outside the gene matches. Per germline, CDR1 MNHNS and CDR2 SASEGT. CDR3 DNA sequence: TGTGCCAGCAGCCCGGGACTAGTCTACGAGCAGTACTTC. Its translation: CASSPGLVYEQYF.

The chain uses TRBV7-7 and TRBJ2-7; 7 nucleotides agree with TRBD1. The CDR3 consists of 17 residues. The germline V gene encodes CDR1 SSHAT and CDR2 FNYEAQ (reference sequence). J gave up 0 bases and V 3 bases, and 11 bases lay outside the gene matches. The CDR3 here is CASSFSPGTVSSYEQYF. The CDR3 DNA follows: TGTGCCAGCAGCTTCTCGCCCGGGACAGTAAGCTCCTACGAGCAGTACTTC.

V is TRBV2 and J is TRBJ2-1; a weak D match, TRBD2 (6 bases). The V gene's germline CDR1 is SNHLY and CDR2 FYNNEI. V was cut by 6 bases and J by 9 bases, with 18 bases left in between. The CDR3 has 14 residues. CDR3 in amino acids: CASSIDRGAVEQFF. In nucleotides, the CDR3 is TGTGCCAGCAGCATTGATCGCGGGGCGGTTGAGCAGTTCTTC. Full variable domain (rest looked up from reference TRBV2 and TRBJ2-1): EPEVTQTPSHQVTQMGQEVILRCVPISNHLYFYWYRQILGQKVEFLVSFYNNEISEKSEIFDDQFSVERPDGSNFTLKIRSTKLEDSAMYFCASSIDRGAVEQFFGPGTRLTVL.

CDR3: CASSLDSLNNEQFF. The CDR3 DNA follows: TGTGCCAGCAGCTTAGACAGCCTTAACAATGAGCAGTTCTTC. V is TRBV7-9 and J is TRBJ2-1; D call uncertain. CDR1 SEHNR and CDR2 FQNEAQ come from the germline V gene (reference sequence). The CDR3 contains 14 residues. The ends were cut back, 1 base at V and 5 bases at J, with 9 bases in the middle.

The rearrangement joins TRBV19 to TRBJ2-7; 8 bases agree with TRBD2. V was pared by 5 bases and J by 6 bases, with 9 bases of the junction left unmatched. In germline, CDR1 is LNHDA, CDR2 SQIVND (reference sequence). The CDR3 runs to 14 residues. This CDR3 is CASSLAGGALEQYF. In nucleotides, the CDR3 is TGTGCCAGTAGTTTGGCGGGGGGCGCCCTCGAGCAGTACTTC.

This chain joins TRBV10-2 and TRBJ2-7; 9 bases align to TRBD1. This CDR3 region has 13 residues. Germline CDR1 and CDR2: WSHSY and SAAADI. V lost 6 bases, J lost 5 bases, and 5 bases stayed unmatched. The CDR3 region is CASRTGGGDEQYF. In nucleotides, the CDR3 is TGCGCCAGCAGAACAGGGGGCGGCGACGAGCAGTACTTC.

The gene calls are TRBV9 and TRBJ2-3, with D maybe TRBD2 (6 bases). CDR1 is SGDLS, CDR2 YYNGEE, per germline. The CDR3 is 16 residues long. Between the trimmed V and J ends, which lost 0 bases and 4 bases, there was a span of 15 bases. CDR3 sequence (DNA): TGTGCCAGCAGCGTAGCCCAAAGCGGGCGCTCAGATACGCAGTATTTT. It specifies CASSVAQSGRSDTQYF.